Below, 5 T cell receptor beta chains from the same sample are listed, as sequenced in a study of cytomegalovirus exposure and HLA in healthy donors. The PCR had 60 Vbeta and 13 Jbeta primers. Data came from immunoSEQ multiplex PCR; TCRdb stores just in-frame clones and leaves some out. The repertoire includes 100,000 to 150,000 clones, around four fifths of them detected once, and around 9.9% sits in the top ten. Sequenced: PBMCs. These receptors originate from a man aged 25 to 45 in good health and CMV-seropositive.

The V gene is TRBV4-1, the J gene TRBJ1-2; no clear D gene. This CDR3 is built from 12 residues. The germline V gene encodes CDR1 MGHRA and CDR2 YSYEKL. The ends were cut back, 1 base at V and 5 bases at J, with 5 bases in the middle. The CDR3 DNA is TGCGCCAGCAGCCAAGGCAGATATGGCTACACCTTC. Translation: CASSQGRYGYTF.

V gene TRBV27 combines with J gene TRBJ2-1; D gene unclear. Between the trimmed V and J ends, which lost 2 bases and 4 bases, there was a span of 15 bases. Germline V lookup: CDR1 MNHEY, CDR2 SMNVEV (reference sequence). This CDR3 has 16 amino acids. CDR3 sequence reads: CASSLQAGYAYNEQFF. The CDR3 DNA reads as TGTGCCAGCAGTTTACAGGCAGGTTACGCGTACAATGAGCAGTTCTTC.

The CDR3 sequence is CASSLEKGSEKLFF. CDR3 nucleotide sequence: TGTGCCAGCAGTCTGGAGAAGGGGTCTGAAAAACTGTTTTTT. The chain links TRBV2 to TRBJ1-4; D is perhaps TRBD1 (5 bases). V lost 5 bases, J lost 7 bases, and 14 bases lay in between. CDR3 length equals 14 residues. Germline V gene sequence: CDR1 SNHLY, CDR2 FYNNEI.

For the CDR3, the DNA is TGTGCCTGGAGTTTGACAGGGGGCGACGAGCAGTACTTC. This codes for CAWSLTGGDEQYF. The chain recombines TRBV30 with TRBJ2-7; 10 bases agree with TRBD1. The CDR3 has 13 residues. V was pared by 2 bases and J by 5 bases, with 3 bases of the junction left unmatched. Germline V gives CDR1 GTSNPN, CDR2 SVGIG (reference sequence). The whole variable domain, remainder taken from reference TRBV30 and TRBJ2-7, is SQTIHQWPATLVQPVGSPLSLECTVEGTSNPNLYWYRQAAGRGLQLLFYSVGIGQISSEVPQNLSASRPQDRQFILSSKKLLLSDSGFYLCAWSLTGGDEQYFGPGTRLTVT.

This chain connects TRBV5-5 to TRBJ2-7; 9 bases match TRBD2. V dropped 0 bases and J dropped 3; count of bases not matched to a gene: 7. CDR1 is SGHKS, CDR2 YYEKEE, per germline (reference sequence). This CDR3 is built from 16 residues. This CDR3 reads CASSLGLAGTVYEQYF. DNA for the CDR3: TGTGCCAGCAGCTTGGGCCTAGCGGGGACAGTCTACGAGCAGTACTTC. The complete variable domain, with remaining parts taken from reference TRBV5-5 and TRBJ2-7, reads DAGVTQSPTHLIKTRGQQVTLRCSPISGHKSVSWYQQVLGQGPQFIFQYYEKEERGRGNFPDRFSARQFPNYSSELNVNALLLGDSALYLCASSLGLAGTVYEQYFGPGTRLTVT.